Listed below are T cell receptor beta chains from one sample, sequenced in a study of shared clonotypes between healthy human individuals. Measured with immunoSEQ multiplex PCR; TCRdb has only the in-frame clones, and not every one. Among over a million clones, approximately 96% were seen once, and the ten largest hold roughly 1.2%. The sequenced sample was naive CD4+ T cells sorted from blood. All receptors come from a man in his thirties or forties in good health. Both conserved end residues are part of each CDR3. A D gene is named only where the DNA matches it firmly. Size values are once, few and many counts, or a class for expanded clones, and some rows have none.

j_call | clone_size | d_call | v_call | cdr3_aa | cdr3_nt
TRBJ2-7 | - | - | TRBV15 | CATSYREGLSYEQYF | TGTGCCACCAGTTACCGAGAAGGCCTCTCCTACGAGCAGTACTTC
TRBJ2-3 | - | - | TRBV5-4 | CASSVLGADTQYF | TGTGCCAGCAGCGTACTAGGAGCAGATACGCAGTATTTT
TRBJ2-7 | - | - | TRBV9 | CASSVGITGYEQYF | TGTGCCAGCAGCGTAGGAATCACTGGCTACGAGCAGTACTTC
TRBJ2-7 | - | TRBD1 | TRBV5-3 | CARSLTRDSSGDGYYEQYF | TGTGCCAGAAGCTTGACCAGGGACAGCTCCGGGGATGGATACTACGAGCAGTACTTC
TRBJ1-4 | - | - | TRBV5-1 | CASSLGRFSGEGEKLFF | TGCGCCAGCAGCTTGGGGAGATTCTCGGGGGAAGGTGAAAAACTGTTTTTT
TRBJ2-3 | - | - | TRBV11-2 | CASSLGVSQSTDTQYF | TGTGCCAGCAGCTTAGGAGTTTCCCAGAGCACAGATACGCAGTATTTT
TRBJ2-7 | - | - | TRBV5-4 | CASSLAGTYEQYF | TGTGCCAGCAGCTTGGCGGGAACCTACGAGCAGTACTTC
TRBJ2-1 | - | - | TRBV25-1 | CASSEGVHLGSDEQFF | TGTGCCAGCAGTGAAGGGGTCCACCTCGGAAGCGATGAGCAGTTCTTC
TRBJ2-2 | - | TRBD2 | TRBV19 | CASRGLAAANTGELFF | TGTGCCAGTAGGGGACTAGCGGCCGCGAACACCGGGGAGCTGTTTTTT
TRBJ1-5 | - | TRBD1 | TRBV6-5 | CASKDTGVQPQHF | TGTGCCAGCAAGGACACAGGGGTTCAGCCCCAGCATTTT
TRBJ2-7 | - | - | TRBV9 | CASSVGGTEAYEQYF | TGTGCCAGCAGCGTAGGCGGGACGGAAGCCTACGAGCAGTACTTC
TRBJ2-2 | - | - | TRBV5-5 | CASQAGAGELFF | TGTGCCAGCCAAGCAGGGGCCGGGGAGCTGTTTTTT
TRBJ2-2 | - | - | TRBV2 | CAGSGGTGELFF | TGTGCCGGCAGTGGGGGTACCGGGGAGCTGTTTTTT
TRBJ2-7 | - | TRBD2 | TRBV10-3 | CAISEGSGRPPLEQYF | TGTGCCATCAGTGAAGGTAGCGGGAGACCTCCCCTCGAGCAGTACTTC
TRBJ1-2 | - | - | TRBV6-5 | CASSYALDRDYGYTF | TGTGCCAGCAGTTACGCGCTAGACAGAGACTATGGCTACACCTTC
TRBJ2-5 | - | - | TRBV29-1 | CSVDRDGAQETQYF | TGCAGCGTTGATCGGGACGGGGCCCAAGAGACCCAGTACTTC
TRBJ2-7 | once | TRBD1 | TRBV10-3 | CAILGQGGYEQYF | TGTGCCATCCTAGGACAGGGGGGCTACGAGCAGTACTTC
TRBJ1-2 | - | TRBD1 | TRBV7-2 | CASSRATGGGNYGYTF | TGTGCCAGCAGCCGAGCAACAGGGGGCGGCAACTATGGCTACACCTTC
TRBJ1-5 | once | - | TRBV18 | CASSPSEYSNQPQHF | TGTGCCAGCTCACCAAGCGAGTATAGCAATCAGCCCCAGCATTTT
TRBJ2-1 | - | - | TRBV7-9 | CASSLIGFDNNEQFF | TGTGCCAGCAGCTTAATAGGGTTCGATAACAATGAGCAGTTCTTC
TRBJ2-3 | - | - | TRBV18 | CASAPGSVLTDTQYF | TGTGCCAGCGCCCCCGGGTCCGTTCTCACAGATACGCAGTATTTT
TRBJ2-7 | - | TRBD2 | TRBV9 | CASSVVTSGVDEQYF | TGTGCCAGCAGCGTAGTTACTAGCGGAGTGGACGAGCAGTACTTC
TRBJ2-3 | - | - | TRBV7-3 | CASSLMQTDTQYF | TGTGCCAGCAGCTTAATGCAAACAGATACGCAGTATTTT
TRBJ2-2 | - | TRBD1 | TRBV28 | CASTPQGGYTGELFF | TGTGCCAGCACCCCACAGGGGGGATACACCGGGGAGCTGTTTTTT
TRBJ2-5 | - | TRBD1 | TRBV10-3 | CAISETGQGASETQYF | TGTGCCATCAGTGAGACCGGACAGGGGGCTTCTGAGACCCAGTACTTC
TRBJ1-5 | - | - | TRBV10-3 | CAISEDNSNQPQHF | TGTGCCATCAGTGAGGACAACTCCAATCAGCCCCAGCATTTT
TRBJ2-5 | - | TRBD2 | TRBV19 | CASSPVHIAGGTQYF | TGTGCCAGTAGTCCCGTCCATATAGCGGGAGGGACCCAGTACTTC
TRBJ1-1 | - | TRBD1 | TRBV5-1 | CASSLSGQRMNTEAFF | TGCGCCAGCAGCTTGTCGGGACAGAGAATGAACACTGAAGCTTTCTTT